Below, 6 T cell receptor beta chains from the same sample are listed, as sequenced in a study of beta chain features in type 1 diabetes. The entirety of the isolated RNA underwent reverse transcription, so expressed TCRB transcripts were sequenced. Here immunoSEQ multiplex PCR was the method, and the copy in TCRdb shows in-frame clones only, minus some. The sample consists of 110,000 to 150,000 clones, 6.9% of them appearing once. The sequencing sample was made of central memory CD4+ T cells from blood. These receptor sequences come from a woman in her thirties in good health.

This clone was detected only a few times. The chain links TRBV10-3 to TRBJ2-1, with TRBD2 matching 10 bases. V shed 4 bases and J 10 bases; nucleotides not matched to a gene: 10. This CDR3 is built from 15 residues. Germline CDR1 is ENHRY and CDR2 is SYGVKD. CDR3: CAISVGTSVPQEQFF. DNA of the CDR3: TGTGCCATCAGTGTTGGGACTAGCGTCCCTCAGGAGCAGTTCTTC.

This clone came up a few times. The chain couples TRBV7-6 to TRBJ2-7; possible D gene TRBD2, 5 bases. Trimming cost V 2 bases and J 3 bases, with 11 bases left between them. CDR1 is SGHVS, CDR2 FNYEAQ, per germline. CDR3 size: 14 residues. The CDR3 DNA is TGTGCCAGCAGCTTAAGTCCGACTATCTACGAGCAGTACTTC. Amino acids: CASSLSPTIYEQYF.

The rearrangement uses TRBV7-9 and TRBJ2-7, with 7 bases matching TRBD2. V dropped 1 base and J dropped 1; count of bases not matched to a gene: 4. CDR1 is SEHNR and CDR2 is FQNEAQ in the germline V gene (reference sequence). The CDR3 runs to 15 residues. The CDR3 loop reads CASSLVASGSYEQYF. The CDR3 nucleotides read TGTGCCAGCAGCTTAGTGGCTAGCGGATCCTACGAGCAGTACTTC.

The chain combines TRBV18 with TRBJ2-7; TRBD2 matches at 8 bases. The CDR3 sequence is 15 residues long. V dropped 6 bases and J dropped 6; count of bases not matched to a gene: 13. The V gene's germline CDR1 is KGHSH and CDR2 LQKENI. CDR3 coding DNA: TGTGCCAGCTCCCCTCCGGGACTAGGGAGTTCCGAGCAGTACTTC. Encoded protein: CASSPPGLGSSEQYF. Together with reference TRBV18 and TRBJ2-7, the CDR3 gives the full variable domain: NAGVMQNPRHLVRRRGQEARLRCSPMKGHSHVYWYRQLPEEGLKFMVYLQKENIIDESGMPKERFSAEFPKEGPSILRIQQVVRGDSAAYFCASSPPGLGSSEQYFGPGTRLTVT.

There are many counts of this clone. The V gene is TRBV6-5, the J gene TRBJ2-3; TRBD2 matches at 7 bases. Germline V CDR1 and CDR2: MNHEY, SVGAGI. The CDR3 extends over 15 amino acids. V dropped 0 bases and J dropped 7; count of bases not matched to a gene: 7. CDR3 nucleotides: TGTGCCAGCAGTTACTCGGGGGAGGGCCTGAATACGCAGTATTTT. Translation gives CASSYSGEGLNTQYF.

The V gene is TRBV7-9, the J gene TRBJ2-5; 13 nucleotides agree with TRBD2. Germline V gives CDR1 SEHNR, CDR2 FQNEAQ (reference sequence). Germline trimming cut 5 bases from V and 1 base from J; bases unmatched to any gene: 1. This CDR3 comprises 15 residues. The CDR3 protein is CASSRTSGSQETQYF. The CDR3 DNA is TGTGCCAGCAGCCGGACTAGCGGGAGCCAAGAGACCCAGTACTTC.